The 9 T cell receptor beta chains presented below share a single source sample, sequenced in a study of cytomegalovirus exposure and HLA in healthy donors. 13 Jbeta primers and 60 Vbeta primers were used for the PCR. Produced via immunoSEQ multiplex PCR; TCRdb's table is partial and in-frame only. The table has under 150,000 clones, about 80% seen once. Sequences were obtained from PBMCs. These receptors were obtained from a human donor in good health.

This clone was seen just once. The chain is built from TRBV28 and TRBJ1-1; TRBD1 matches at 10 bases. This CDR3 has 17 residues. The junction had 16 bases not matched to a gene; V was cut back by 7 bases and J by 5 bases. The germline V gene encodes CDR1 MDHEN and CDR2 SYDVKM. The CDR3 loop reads CASNLRGDRGGWTEAFF. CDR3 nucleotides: TGTGCCAGCAACCTCAGGGGGGACAGGGGAGGTTGGACTGAAGCTTTCTTT.

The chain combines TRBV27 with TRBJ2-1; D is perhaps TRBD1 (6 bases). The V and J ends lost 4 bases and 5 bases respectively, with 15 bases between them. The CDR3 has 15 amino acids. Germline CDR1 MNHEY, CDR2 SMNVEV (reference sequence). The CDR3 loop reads CASSSEDGQNNEQFF. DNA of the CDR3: TGTGCCAGCAGTTCCGAGGACGGACAGAACAATGAGCAGTTCTTC.

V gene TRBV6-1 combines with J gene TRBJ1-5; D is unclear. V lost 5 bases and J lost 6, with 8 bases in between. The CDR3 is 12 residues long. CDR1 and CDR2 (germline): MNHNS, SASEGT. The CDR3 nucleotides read TGTGCCAGCAGTTCGCGGGGTCAGCCCCAGCATTTT. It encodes CASSSRGQPQHF.

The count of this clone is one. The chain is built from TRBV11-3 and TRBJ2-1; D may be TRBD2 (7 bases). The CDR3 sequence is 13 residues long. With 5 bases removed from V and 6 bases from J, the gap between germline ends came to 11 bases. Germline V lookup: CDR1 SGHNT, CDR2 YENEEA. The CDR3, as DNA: TGTGCCAGCAGCCGAGGGGGGGGCAATGAGCAGTTCTTC. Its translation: CASSRGGGNEQFF.

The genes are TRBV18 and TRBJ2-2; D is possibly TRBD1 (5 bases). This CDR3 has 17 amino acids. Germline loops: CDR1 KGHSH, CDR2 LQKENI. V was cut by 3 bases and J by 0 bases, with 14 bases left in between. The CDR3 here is CASSPDSDTANTGELFF. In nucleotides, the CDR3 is TGTGCCAGCTCACCTGACAGCGATACTGCGAACACCGGGGAGCTGTTTTTT.

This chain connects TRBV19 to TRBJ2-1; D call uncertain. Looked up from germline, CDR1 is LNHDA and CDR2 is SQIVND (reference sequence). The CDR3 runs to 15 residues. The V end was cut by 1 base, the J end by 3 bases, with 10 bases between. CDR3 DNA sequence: TGTGCCAGTAGTATAGGAGTTAATCTCTACAATGAGCAGTTCTTC. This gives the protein CASSIGVNLYNEQFF.

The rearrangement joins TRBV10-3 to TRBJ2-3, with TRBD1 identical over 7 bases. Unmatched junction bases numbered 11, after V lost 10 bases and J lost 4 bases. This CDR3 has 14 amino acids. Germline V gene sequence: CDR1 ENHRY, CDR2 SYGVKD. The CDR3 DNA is TGTGCCACCAGGGGACAGCTTGGAGCAGATACGCAGTATTTT. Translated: CATRGQLGADTQYF.

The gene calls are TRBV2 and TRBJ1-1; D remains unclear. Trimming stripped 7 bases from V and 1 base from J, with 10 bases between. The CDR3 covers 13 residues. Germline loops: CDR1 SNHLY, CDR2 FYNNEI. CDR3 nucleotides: TGTGCCAGCACCTTCGACACGAACACTGAAGCTTTCTTT. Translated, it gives CASTFDTNTEAFF.

CDR3 amino acids: CASSVGRGLGSHGYTF. CDR3 DNA sequence: TGTGCCAGCAGCGTAGGTAGGGGGTTGGGCTCACATGGCTACACCTTC. V and J are TRBV9 and TRBJ1-2; maybe TRBD1 (6 bases). The V end was cut by 0 bases, the J end by 6 bases, with 18 bases between. This CDR3 has 16 amino acids. Germline assignment: CDR1 SGDLS and CDR2 YYNGEE.